The 13 T cell receptor beta chains below were found in one sample sequenced in a study of T-cell reconstitution after alpha-beta-depleted transplantation in children. Preparation of the TCRbeta library was carried out with unique molecular identifiers. One entry per CDR3 protein results from TCRdb running MiXCR on the PCR reads. The top ten clones hold more than 2% of a sample with around 370,000 distinct CDR3 sequences, 10% of them seen once. Sequenced material: PBMCs from the stem cell graft donor, taken from the stem cell graft. The receptors were sampled from a human donor who donated a stem cell graft to a child with acute lymphoblastic leukemia.

A few counts support this clonotype. The chain uses TRBV13 and TRBJ2-1; 15 nucleotides agree with TRBD2. The junction had 5 bases not matched to a gene; V was cut back by 3 bases and J by 8 bases. The CDR3 spans 16 residues. Looked up from germline, CDR1 is PRHDT and CDR2 is FYEKMQ (reference sequence). The CDR3 reads CASSFSGLAGGDEQFF. The DNA for the CDR3 is TGTGCCAGCAGCTTTTCAGGACTAGCGGGAGGGGATGAGCAGTTCTTC.

This clonotype has just a few counts. The V call is TRBV5-1, the J call TRBJ2-1; the match to TRBD2 covers 11 bases. This CDR3 spans 16 amino acids. Germline lookup yields CDR1 SGHRS and CDR2 YFSETQ. Germline trimming cut 1 base from V and 2 bases from J; bases unmatched to any gene: 2. The CDR3 DNA is TGCGCCAGCAGCTTGATTAGCGGGAGGGCCTACAATGAGCAGTTCTTC. Translating gives CASSLISGRAYNEQFF.

The gene calls are TRBV7-9 and TRBJ2-7, with D possibly matching TRBD2 (6 bases). The germline V gene encodes CDR1 SEHNR and CDR2 FQNEAQ (reference sequence). Deletions cut 5 bases from V and 2 bases from J, with 16 bases between. This CDR3 has 15 amino acids. The CDR3 protein is CASSSGLAPTYEQYF. The DNA of the CDR3 is TGTGCCAGCAGCAGCGGTCTAGCGCCTACCTACGAGCAGTACTTC.

The chain couples TRBV10-3 to TRBJ2-3; D ambiguous. The germline V gene encodes CDR1 ENHRY and CDR2 SYGVKD. V gave up 9 bases and J gave up 3 bases, with 1 base separating them. CDR3 length: 9 amino acids. The CDR3: CAITDTQYF. CDR3 nucleotide sequence: TGTGCCATTACAGATACGCAGTATTTT.

V usage is TRBV7-2 and J usage is TRBJ2-7, with D possibly matching TRBD1 (5 bases). From germline, CDR1 is SGHTA and CDR2 FQGNSA. This CDR3 contains 14 residues. With 3 bases removed from V and 2 bases from J, the gap between germline ends came to 11 bases. The chain's CDR3 is CASSFITGAYEQYF. In nucleotides, the CDR3 is TGTGCCAGCAGCTTTATTACAGGAGCCTACGAGCAGTACTTC.

This sequence joins TRBV4-1 and TRBJ2-3; a possible D gene is TRBD2 (6 bases). V dropped 4 bases and J dropped 0 bases, with 8 bases sitting between them. There are 14 residues in the CDR3. CDR1 is MGHRA, CDR2 YSYEKL, per germline. CDR3 in amino acids: CASSRGTSTDTQYF. CDR3 coding DNA: TGCGCCAGCAGCCGCGGGACTAGCACAGATACGCAGTATTTT.

This clonotype was found a few times. The chain couples TRBV5-1 to TRBJ2-2; D unresolved. V shed 1 base and J shed 7 bases, with 8 bases lying between them. Germline-derived CDR1 and CDR2 are SGHRS and YFSETQ. The CDR3 runs to 13 residues. This CDR3 is CASSLLGFGELFF. The CDR3 region has the DNA TGCGCCAGCAGCTTGTTGGGTTTCGGGGAGCTGTTTTTT. The full variable domain, rest sourced from reference TRBV5-1 and TRBJ2-2, is KAGVTQTPRYLIKTRGQQVTLSCSPISGHRSVSWYQQTPGQGLQFLFEYFSETQRNKGNFPGRFSGRQFSNSRSEMNVSTLELGDSALYLCASSLLGFGELFFGEGSRLTVL.

This clonotype occurred a few times. The gene calls are TRBV7-9 and TRBJ2-1; TRBD2 matches at 10 bases. The germline CDR1 and CDR2 sequences are SEHNR and FQNEAQ (reference sequence). The CDR3 totals 16 residues. The junction had 6 bases not matched to a gene; V was cut back by 2 bases and J by 5 bases. In DNA, the CDR3 is TGTGCCAGCAGCTTAAAAGCGGGAGGGACCCACAATGAGCAGTTCTTC. Protein sequence: CASSLKAGGTHNEQFF.

This clonotype has only a few counts. This sequence joins TRBV4-1 and TRBJ2-2; 15 bases are a match to TRBD2. CDR1 is MGHRA, CDR2 YSYEKL, per germline. V was clipped by 4 bases and J by 0 bases; unmatched bases: 9. The CDR3 runs to 20 residues. CDR3 region: CASSLLRTSGRVANTGELFF. The CDR3 coding sequence is TGCGCCAGCAGCCTCTTGAGGACTAGCGGGAGGGTCGCGAACACCGGGGAGCTGTTTTTT.

This clonotype was recorded many times. The chain recombines TRBV28 with TRBJ2-3; 10 bases map to TRBD2. Germline lookup yields CDR1 MDHEN and CDR2 SYDVKM. V trimming: 6 bases; J trimming: 1 base; junction bases outside the gene matches: 7. The CDR3 is 16 residues long. The CDR3 protein is CASSILAGGRTDTQYF. The CDR3 DNA sequence: TGTGCCAGCAGCATCTTAGCGGGAGGCCGCACAGATACGCAGTATTTT.

This chain connects TRBV28 to TRBJ2-7, with D possibly TRBD2 on 6 matching bases. V lost 5 bases and J 0 bases, leaving 14 bases between the germline ends. The CDR3 contains 15 residues. CDR1 is MDHEN, CDR2 SYDVKM, per germline. In DNA, the CDR3 is TGTGCCAGCAGTCACACGGGGGAGAGCTCCTACGAGCAGTACTTC. Translation: CASSHTGESSYEQYF.

In this sample, this clonotype turned up many times. V gene TRBV7-2 combines with J gene TRBJ2-7, with 7 bases lining up with TRBD2. The germline gives CDR1 SGHTA, CDR2 FQGNSA. The CDR3 consists of 12 residues. With V trimmed by 6 bases and J by 10 bases, 9 bases remained unmatched. The CDR3, as DNA: TGTGCCAGCAGTCGCCCCGGGGGGTATCAGTACTTC. This codes for CASSRPGGYQYF. Together with reference TRBV7-2 and TRBJ2-7, the CDR3 gives the full variable domain: GAGVSQSPSNKVTEKGKDVELRCDPISGHTALYWYRQSLGQGLEFLIYFQGNSAPDKSGLPSDRFSAERTGGSVSTLTIQRTQQEDSAVYLCASSRPGGYQYFGPGTRLTVT.

This clonotype was detected ten times or more. The chain employs TRBV5-1 and TRBJ2-7; tentative D call: TRBD2 (7 bases). Germline CDR1 and CDR2: SGHRS and YFSETQ. Trimming took off 4 bases at V and 0 bases at J, with 14 bases between the two ends. CDR3 length: 15 amino acids. The CDR3 spells CASSVGGGISYEQYF. CDR3 DNA sequence: TGCGCCAGCAGCGTGGGAGGGGGGATCTCCTACGAGCAGTACTTC.